This T cell receptor (beta chain) emerged from a study of early T cells in non-severe SARS-CoV-2 infection. In this sample, this clonotype turned up a few times. The V segment lost 3 bases and the J segment 3 bases; nucleotides outside the gene matches: 18. Germline V lookup: CDR1 SGHRS, CDR2 YFSETQ. This CDR3 is 18 amino acids long. TCRdb passed the 5' RACE reads through MiXCR, listing each CDR3 protein once. Of fewer than 60,000 distinct CDR3 sequences listed, more than 9% are singletons. The receptor's source is an adult who was a healthcare worker with PCR-confirmed SARS-CoV-2 infection or an uninfected control (not recorded which). The source material was whole blood. V usage is TRBV5-1 and J usage is TRBJ2-7, with TRBD1 matching 7 bases. CDR3 amino acids: CASSSPTAAEGGYYEQYF. DNA of the CDR3: TGCGCCAGCAGCTCCCCTACGGCTGCGGAAGGGGGCTACTACGAGCAGTACTTC.